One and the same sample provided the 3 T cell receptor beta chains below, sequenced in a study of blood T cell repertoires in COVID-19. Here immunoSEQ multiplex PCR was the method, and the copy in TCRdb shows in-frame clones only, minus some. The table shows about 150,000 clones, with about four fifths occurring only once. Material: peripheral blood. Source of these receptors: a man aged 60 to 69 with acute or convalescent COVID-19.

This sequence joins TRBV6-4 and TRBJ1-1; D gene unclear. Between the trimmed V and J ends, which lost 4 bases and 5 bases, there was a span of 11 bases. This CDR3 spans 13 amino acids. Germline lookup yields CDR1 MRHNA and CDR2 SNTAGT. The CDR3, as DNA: TGTGCCAGCAGTGGAGCCGAGGGTACTGAAGCTTTCTTT. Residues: CASSGAEGTEAFF.

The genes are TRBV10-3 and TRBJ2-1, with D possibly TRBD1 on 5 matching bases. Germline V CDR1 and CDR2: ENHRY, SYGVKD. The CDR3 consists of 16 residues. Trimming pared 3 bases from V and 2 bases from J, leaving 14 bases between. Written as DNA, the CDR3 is TGTGCCATCAGTGAAGGGGATGGTCGACCCTACAATGAGCAGTTCTTC. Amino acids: CAISEGDGRPYNEQFF.

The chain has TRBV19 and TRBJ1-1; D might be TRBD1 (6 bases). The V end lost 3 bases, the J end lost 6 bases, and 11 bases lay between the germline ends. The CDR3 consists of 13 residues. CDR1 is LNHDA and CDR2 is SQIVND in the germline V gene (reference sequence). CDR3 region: CASSINRASEAFF. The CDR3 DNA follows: TGTGCCAGTAGTATTAACAGGGCGTCTGAAGCTTTCTTT.